Listed here are 23 T cell receptor beta chains from one sample, sequenced in a study of cytomegalovirus exposure and HLA in healthy donors. The primer mix had 60 Vbeta and 13 Jbeta primers. TCRdb keeps only in-frame clones here, not all; method: immunoSEQ multiplex PCR. Of about 75,000 clones in the sample, around 82% are singletons; the top ten hold 1.9%. The specimen sequenced was PBMCs. The receptors were sampled from a man aged 18 to 29 in good health and CMV-seronegative.

The chain is built from TRBV7-2 and TRBJ1-4; unclear D gene. The ends were cut back, 5 bases at V and 6 bases at J, with 10 bases in the middle. The CDR3 has 13 residues. CDR1 is SGHTA, CDR2 FQGNSA, per germline. CDR3 sequence (DNA): TGTGCCAGCAGCGTTTTTCGGGATGAAAAACTGTTTTTT. Translated, it gives CASSVFRDEKLFF.

The sample holds one count of this clone. This chain links TRBV19 with TRBJ1-1, with D possibly TRBD1 on 6 matching bases. Trimming removed 6 bases at V and 2 bases at J, with 10 bases between. CDR3 size: 13 residues. Germline CDR1 LNHDA, CDR2 SQIVND (reference sequence). The CDR3 spells CASSRTANTEAFF. In DNA form, the CDR3 reads TGTGCCAGTAGCCGGACAGCTAACACTGAAGCTTTCTTT.

J is TRBJ1-3 and V is TRBV28; D is undetermined. Trimming took 8 bases from V and 0 from J, leaving 11 bases between them. Germline V gives CDR1 MDHEN, CDR2 SYDVKM. The CDR3 spans 14 residues. Written as DNA, the CDR3 is TGTGCCAGCTTCACAGCAAGCTCTGGAAACACCATATATTTT. It translates to CASFTASSGNTIYF.

The V and J genes are TRBV4-3 and TRBJ1-3, with D maybe TRBD1 (5 bases). V lost 0 bases and J lost 0, with 6 bases in between. The CDR3 is 15 amino acids. Germline V gene sequence: CDR1 LGHNA, CDR2 YSLEER. This chain's CDR3 is CASSQDQGSGNTIYF. The CDR3 nucleotides are TGCGCCAGCAGCCAAGATCAGGGCTCTGGAAACACCATATATTTT.

This chain joins TRBV5-1 and TRBJ2-6; 11 nucleotides agree with TRBD1. V dropped 4 bases and J dropped 4; count of bases not matched to a gene: 7. The CDR3 spans 17 residues. The germline gives CDR1 SGHRS, CDR2 YFSETQ. CDR3 in amino acids: CASSDGTGGTGANVLTF. DNA for the CDR3: TGCGCCAGCAGCGACGGGACAGGGGGAACAGGGGCCAACGTCCTGACTTTC.

The CDR3 region has the DNA TGCGCCAGCAGCCATAAACCCGGGACAACGAACACCGGGGAGCTGTTTTTT. This encodes CASSHKPGTTNTGELFF. The V gene is TRBV4-3, the J gene TRBJ2-2; D might be TRBD1 (6 bases). This CDR3 is 17 amino acids long. Germline CDR1 LGHNA, CDR2 YSLEER. Trimming took off 3 bases at V and 0 bases at J, with 14 bases between the two ends.

This clone has a handful of counts. The chain has TRBV7-2 and TRBJ1-3; possibly TRBD1 for D (5 bases). CDR1 and CDR2 (germline): SGHTA, FQGNSA. The germline V and J ends were trimmed by 0 bases and 4 bases, with 10 bases remaining between them. The CDR3 is made up of 15 amino acids. CDR3 DNA sequence: TGTGCCAGCAGCTTAGCTATACGACAGGGAAACACCATATATTTT. Amino acids: CASSLAIRQGNTIYF. Drawing the rest from reference TRBV7-2 and TRBJ1-3, the complete variable domain is GAGVSQSPSNKVTEKGKDVELRCDPISGHTALYWYRQSLGQGLEFLIYFQGNSAPDKSGLPSDRFSAERTGGSVSTLTIQRTQQEDSAVYLCASSLAIRQGNTIYFGEGSWLTVV.

The chain recombines TRBV5-5 with TRBJ1-1, with 8 bases matching TRBD1. The trim removed 4 bases at V and 0 bases at J, leaving 17 bases unmatched. CDR3 length equals 19 residues. CDR1 SGHKS and CDR2 YYEKEE come from the germline V gene (reference sequence). The CDR3 loop reads CASSQYLTRTGRVNTEAFF. The CDR3 DNA reads as TGTGCCAGCAGCCAATACCTCACCCGGACAGGGAGAGTGAACACTGAAGCTTTCTTT.

The chain has TRBV4-3 and TRBJ2-1; D gene ambiguous. Germline lookup yields CDR1 LGHNA and CDR2 YSLEER. V was clipped by 2 bases and J by 8 bases, with 10 bases between them. The CDR3 sequence is 13 residues long. Here the CDR3 DNA reads TGCGCCAGCAGCCAAAGGAGACGTTATGAGCAGTTCTTC. As protein: CASSQRRRYEQFF.

A single count supports this clone. DNA of the CDR3: TGTGCCAGCAGTTATGGACAGGGGGCTAGTGGCTACACCTTC. It yields the protein CASSYGQGASGYTF. The chain recombines TRBV2 with TRBJ1-2, with 11 bases fitting TRBD1. The germline gives CDR1 SNHLY, CDR2 FYNNEI. The V segment lost 5 bases and the J segment 7 bases; nucleotides outside the gene matches: 6. There are 14 residues in the CDR3.

The chain combines TRBV5-5 with TRBJ2-6; 9 nucleotides agree with TRBD1. The CDR3 loop spans 17 amino acids. V shed 0 bases and J 4 bases; nucleotides not matched to a gene: 5. Germline-derived CDR1 and CDR2 are SGHKS and YYEKEE (reference sequence). The CDR3 nucleotides are TGTGCCAGCAGCTTGGCCCACAGGGGGCCCGGGGCCAACGTCCTGACTTTC. It yields the protein CASSLAHRGPGANVLTF.

The chain employs TRBV7-9 and TRBJ2-3; 8 bases align to TRBD2. This CDR3 contains 16 residues. Trimming cost V 6 bases and J 0 bases; bases outside gene matches: 8. Germline lookup yields CDR1 SEHNR and CDR2 FQNEAQ (reference sequence). Written as DNA, the CDR3 is TGTGCCAGCAGTTCCCTGGGACTAGGGAGCACAGATACGCAGTATTTT. Translating it yields CASSSLGLGSTDTQYF.

The chain carries TRBV18 and TRBJ2-7; maybe TRBD1 (5 bases). CDR1 is KGHSH, CDR2 LQKENI, per germline. The CDR3 covers 14 residues. V lost 0 bases to trimming and J lost 4 bases, with 10 bases between them. Written as DNA, the CDR3 is TGTGCCAGCTCACCACCGAGACAGACTTACGAGCAGTACTTC. This gives the protein CASSPPRQTYEQYF.

The chain has TRBV15 and TRBJ2-7, with D maybe TRBD2 (5 bases). This CDR3 is 12 amino acids long. Per germline, CDR1 LNHNV and CDR2 YYDKDF (reference sequence). V was trimmed by 0 bases and J by 6 bases, leaving 6 bases between them. CDR3 sequence (DNA): TGTGCCACCAGCAGAGAGGGGAGCGAGCAGTACTTC. This encodes CATSREGSEQYF.

This clone was counted between two and nine times. This chain connects TRBV6-5 to TRBJ1-4, with D tentatively TRBD1 (5 bases). V shed 2 bases and J shed 8 bases, with 12 bases lying between them. The CDR3 runs to 14 residues. CDR1 is MNHEY and CDR2 is SVGAGI in the germline V gene. CDR3 nucleotides: TGTGCCAGCAGTTACGGGGCGGATCTGGAAAAACTGTTTTTT. It translates to CASSYGADLEKLFF.

A word on this clone: The junction departs from germline at one end; a sequencing error may be responsible. The chain uses TRBV7-7 and TRBJ2-1; D is possibly TRBD1 (5 bases). Looked up from germline, CDR1 is SSHAT and CDR2 is FNYEAQ (reference sequence). CDR3 length: 14 residues. The CDR3 DNA is TGTGCTAGCAGCTTACACGCAGGGAACAATGAGCAGTTCTTC. It translates to CASSLHAGNNEQFF.

The rearrangement uses TRBV28 and TRBJ1-5; maybe TRBD1 (5 bases). V was pared by 3 bases and J by 16 bases, with 22 bases between. The CDR3 runs to 14 residues. Germline CDR1 and CDR2: MDHEN and SYDVKM. The CDR3: CASSFAAGKLRGHF. The CDR3 nucleotides are TGTGCCAGCAGTTTCGCGGCAGGGAAGTTAAGGGGTCATTTT.

V usage is TRBV4-3 and J usage is TRBJ2-1; a possible D gene is TRBD2 (5 bases). Trimming removed 1 base from V and 4 bases from J, with 14 bases in between. This CDR3 is built from 16 residues. The germline gives CDR1 LGHNA, CDR2 YSLEER. CDR3 sequence (DNA): TGCGCCAGCAGCCAAGGCATGGGAGACCCATACAATGAGCAGTTCTTC. Protein sequence: CASSQGMGDPYNEQFF.

The genes are TRBV5-6 and TRBJ1-1; a weak D match, TRBD1 (6 bases). Germline loops: CDR1 SGHDT, CDR2 YYEEEE. Trimming cost V 4 bases and J 0 bases, with 16 bases left between them. The length of the CDR3 is 16 residues. Written as DNA, the CDR3 is TGTGCCAGCAGCCTAACAACAGGGCACATGAACACTGAAGCTTTCTTT. Its translation is CASSLTTGHMNTEAFF. The entire variable domain, with the rest obtained from reference TRBV5-6 and TRBJ1-1, is as follows: DAGVTQSPTHLIKTRGQQVTLRCSPKSGHDTVSWYQQALGQGPQFIFQYYEEEERQRGNFPDRFSGHQFPNYSSELNVNALLLGDSALYLCASSLTTGHMNTEAFFGQGTRLTVV.

V and J are TRBV12-5 and TRBJ2-5; 12 nucleotides agree with TRBD2. V was pared by 1 base and J by 4 bases, with 7 bases of the junction left unmatched. CDR1 and CDR2 (germline): LGHNT, FRNRAP. This CDR3 region has 17 residues. The CDR3 DNA is TGTGCTAGTGGTTTGGAGAGACTAGCGGGAGTACTAGAGACCCAGTACTTC. Its translation is CASGLERLAGVLETQYF.

V is TRBV13 and J is TRBJ2-2; D unresolved. There are 14 residues in the CDR3. Trimming left V 5 bases short and J 7 bases short, with 14 bases between. Germline V gene lookup returns CDR1 PRHDT and CDR2 FYEKMQ (reference sequence). Here the CDR3 DNA reads TGTGCCAGCAGCGAGGATAGATGGGTCGGGGAGCTGTTTTTT. It translates to CASSEDRWVGELFF. The variable domain in full, completed from reference TRBV13 and TRBJ2-2, reads AAGVIQSPRHLIKEKRETATLKCYPIPRHDTVYWYQQGPGQDPQFLISFYEKMQSDKGSIPDRFSAQQFSDYHSELNMSSLELGDSALYFCASSEDRWVGELFFGEGSRLTVL.

The V gene is TRBV28, the J gene TRBJ1-5; 12 bases line up with TRBD1. The length of the CDR3 is 16 residues. From germline, CDR1 is MDHEN and CDR2 SYDVKM. V shed 3 bases, J shed 5 bases, and the junction held 5 bases outside the gene matches. CDR3 loop: CASSFPGTGGYQPQHF. CDR3 nucleotide sequence: TGTGCCAGCAGTTTTCCCGGGACAGGGGGCTATCAGCCCCAGCATTTT. The variable domain in full, with the rest retrieved from reference TRBV28 and TRBJ1-5, is DVKVTQSSRYLVKRTGEKVFLECVQDMDHENMFWYRQDPGLGLRLIYFSYDVKMKEKGDIPEGYSVSREKKERFSLILESASTNQTSMYLCASSFPGTGGYQPQHFGDGTRLSIL.

The rearrangement uses TRBV7-8 and TRBJ1-5; the D is unclear. This CDR3 has 13 amino acids. V was pared by 0 bases and J by 4 bases, with 4 bases between. Germline V gene data show CDR1 as SGHVS and CDR2 as FQNEAQ. CDR3 DNA: TGTGCCAGCAGCTTAGCCCTTAATCAGCCCCAGCATTTT. Its translation: CASSLALNQPQHF.